The 20 T cell receptor beta chains in this list originate from one sample, sequenced in a study of cytomegalovirus exposure and HLA in healthy donors. Primers for the PCR totalled 60 Vbeta and 13 Jbeta. Assay used: immunoSEQ multiplex PCR; TCRdb lists only in-frame clones, some missing. The table records 150,000 to 200,000 clones, roughly 78% of them present only once. Sequenced input: PBMCs. These TCRs come from a boy younger than 18 in good health and CMV-seronegative.

J is TRBJ2-7 and V is TRBV4-3; TRBD1 matches at 9 bases. J was trimmed by 3 bases and V by 3 bases; bases with no gene match: 3. The germline V gene has CDR1 LGHNA and CDR2 YSLEER. The CDR3 is 14 residues long. CDR3 nucleotide sequence: TGCGCCAGCAGCCATGGGGACAGGGACTACGAGCAGTACTTC. Translation: CASSHGDRDYEQYF.

The chain combines TRBV5-8 with TRBJ2-3, with 9 bases that match TRBD1. V gave up 4 bases and J gave up 1 base; unmatched junction bases: 4. Germline CDR1 reads SGHTS; CDR2 reads YDEGEE. The CDR3 is 15 residues long. Here the CDR3 reads CASSNRTGGTDTQYF. The DNA for the CDR3 is TGTGCCAGCAGCAATAGGACAGGGGGCACAGATACGCAGTATTTT. The full variable domain, completed using reference TRBV5-8 and TRBJ2-3, is EAGVTQSPTHLIKTRGQQATLRCSPISGHTSVYWYQQALGLGLQFLLWYDEGEERNRGNFPPRFSGRQFPNYSSELNVNALELEDSALYLCASSNRTGGTDTQYFGPGTRLTVL.

This clone was detected once. This chain connects TRBV11-1 to TRBJ2-3; possible D gene TRBD2, 7 bases. The germline V gene encodes CDR1 SGHAT and CDR2 FQDESV (reference sequence). This CDR3 comprises 16 residues. The ends were cut back, 5 bases at V and 4 bases at J, with 19 bases in the middle. The CDR3 is CASSANIGGQADTQYF. The CDR3 DNA is TGTGCCAGCAGCGCCAATATCGGGGGGCAAGCAGATACGCAGTATTTT.

V gene TRBV2 combines with J gene TRBJ1-4, with no clear D. The V gene lost 3 bases and the J gene lost 6 bases, with 11 bases spanning the gap. The CDR3 is 14 residues long. Germline V CDR1 and CDR2: SNHLY, FYNNEI. For the CDR3, the DNA is TGTGCCAGCAGTGACAGCTCCGCGGATGAAAAACTGTTTTTT. Its protein product is CASSDSSADEKLFF. The entire variable domain, with the rest obtained from reference TRBV2 and TRBJ1-4, is as follows: EPEVTQTPSHQVTQMGQEVILRCVPISNHLYFYWYRQILGQKVEFLVSFYNNEISEKSEIFDDQFSVERPDGSNFTLKIRSTKLEDSAMYFCASSDSSADEKLFFGSGTQLSVL.

The gene calls are TRBV9 and TRBJ1-2, with 8 nucleotides matching TRBD1. The CDR3 is 16 amino acids. After removal of 0 bases from V and 4 bases from J, the junction contained 8 bases not matched to a gene. Germline CDR1 is SGDLS and CDR2 is YYNGEE. Written as DNA, the CDR3 is TGTGCCAGCAGCGTAGGGTCTTCAGGGGGCGGCTATGGCTACACCTTC. As protein: CASSVGSSGGGYGYTF.

This clone appeared once. The chain couples TRBV6-1 to TRBJ2-4; 12 bases align to TRBD2. Germline CDR1 MNHNS, CDR2 SASEGT. Losses at the gene ends were 7 bases for V and 6 bases for J; bases not matched to a gene: 7. The CDR3 extends over 15 amino acids. DNA of the CDR3: TGTGCCAGCAAGGCTAGCGGGGGGGCTTTAAACATTCAGTACTTC. Its translation: CASKASGGALNIQYF.

The table lists this clone with a few counts. The V and J genes are TRBV28 and TRBJ2-7; 10 bases are shared with TRBD2. The CDR3 has 14 amino acids. Losses at the gene ends were 6 bases for V and 4 bases for J; bases not matched to a gene: 6. Germline V gene lookup returns CDR1 MDHEN and CDR2 SYDVKM. The CDR3 region has the DNA TGTGCCAGCAGAAACCCAGCGGGAGGGTACGAGCAGTACTTC. Encoded protein: CASRNPAGGYEQYF.

The rearrangement joins TRBV7-9 to TRBJ1-2, with D possibly TRBD1 on 5 matching bases. Germline assignment: CDR1 SEHNR and CDR2 FQNEAQ (reference sequence). V dropped 0 bases and J dropped 3 bases, with 14 bases sitting between them. The CDR3 has 16 residues. The CDR3: CASSLAPRQGHYGYTF. CDR3 DNA sequence: TGTGCCAGCAGCTTAGCACCACGCCAGGGTCACTATGGCTACACCTTC.

The V call is TRBV14, the J call TRBJ1-2; the D gene is possibly TRBD1 (5 bases). V gave up 4 bases and J gave up 2 bases, with 23 bases separating them. The CDR3 is 18 residues long. Looked up from germline, CDR1 is SGHDN and CDR2 is FVKESK. The CDR3 here is CASSPSIGRWRGNYGYTF. The DNA of the CDR3 is TGTGCCAGCAGCCCTAGTATCGGAAGGTGGAGGGGAAACTATGGCTACACCTTC.

The CDR3 protein is CASSPLKRGLTVIPGELFF. CDR3 DNA: TGTGCCAGCAGTCCCTTAAAGAGGGGGTTGACAGTTATCCCCGGGGAGCTGTTTTTT. The J gene is TRBJ2-2, the V gene TRBV27, with a weak D call TRBD1 (6 bases). The CDR3 has 19 residues. Germline values: CDR1 MNHEY, CDR2 SMNVEV (reference sequence). Trimming cost V 5 bases and J 6 bases, with 28 bases left between them.

This clone was recorded a few times. This rearrangement joins TRBV2 to TRBJ1-2, with 8 bases fitting TRBD1. The V gene end was trimmed by 7 bases and the J gene end by 4 bases; junction bases not matched to a gene: 11. Germline CDR1 is SNHLY and CDR2 is FYNNEI. This CDR3 spans 15 amino acids. CDR3 amino acids: CASTIGGQDTYGYTF. The CDR3 coding sequence is TGTGCCAGCACCATAGGGGGACAGGACACCTATGGCTACACCTTC.

The chain has TRBV4-3 and TRBJ2-5, with TRBD1 identical over 10 bases. The J segment lost 4 bases and the V segment lost 1 base, leaving 6 bases of the junction unmatched. Germline V gene data show CDR1 as LGHNA and CDR2 as YSLEER. CDR3 length: 16 amino acids. The CDR3 nucleotides read TGCGCCAGCAGCCAAGGTGTAGGACAGGGGGTAGAGACCCAGTACTTC. It is translated as CASSQGVGQGVETQYF.

The chain carries TRBV7-9 and TRBJ2-1, with 9 nucleotides matching TRBD2. The CDR3 length is 17 residues. In germline, CDR1 is SEHNR, CDR2 FQNEAQ (reference sequence). V dropped 1 base and J dropped 4; count of bases not matched to a gene: 8. CDR3 residues: CASSLVRASGVYNEQFF. CDR3 coding DNA: TGTGCCAGCAGCTTAGTGCGGGCTAGCGGGGTTTACAATGAGCAGTTCTTC.

J is TRBJ1-1 and V is TRBV4-3, with D maybe TRBD1 (6 bases). The ends were cut back, 0 bases at V and 0 bases at J, with 8 bases in the middle. The CDR3 is made up of 15 amino acids. From germline, CDR1 is LGHNA and CDR2 YSLEER. The CDR3 region is CASSQDAGVNTEAFF. CDR3 coding DNA: TGCGCCAGCAGCCAAGATGCAGGGGTGAACACTGAAGCTTTCTTT.

The CDR3 spells CASSASGADRDNQPQHF. The CDR3 nucleotides are TGTGCCAGCAGCGCGAGTGGGGCAGACAGAGATAATCAGCCCCAGCATTTT. V gene TRBV7-9 combines with J gene TRBJ1-5; D perhaps matches TRBD1 (5 bases). Looked up from germline, CDR1 is SEHNR and CDR2 is FQNEAQ (reference sequence). With 5 bases removed from V and 4 bases from J, the gap between germline ends came to 21 bases. The CDR3 has 17 amino acids.

The chain recombines TRBV6-5 with TRBJ1-2, with D tentatively TRBD1 (6 bases). The germline gives CDR1 MNHEY, CDR2 SVGAGI. Trimming pared 4 bases from V and 1 base from J, leaving 16 bases between. The length of the CDR3 is 16 residues. CDR3 loop: CASSFDRRRLNYGYTF. The CDR3 bases are TGTGCCAGCAGTTTCGACAGGCGAAGACTTAACTATGGCTACACCTTC.

The genes are TRBV19 and TRBJ1-1; 7 bases map to TRBD1. CDR1 is LNHDA and CDR2 is SQIVND in the germline V gene (reference sequence). V lost 6 bases and J lost 0; bases outside the gene matches: 7. The CDR3 contains 15 residues. CDR3: CASRRRDSLNTEAFF. The CDR3 DNA sequence: TGTGCCAGTAGGCGTCGGGACAGCTTGAACACTGAAGCTTTCTTT.

This clone occurred once. The rearrangement uses TRBV19 and TRBJ2-3; D ambiguous. This CDR3 region has 12 residues. Germline-derived CDR1 and CDR2 are LNHDA and SQIVND (reference sequence). V lost 3 bases, J lost 6 bases, and 7 bases lay in between. Written as DNA, the CDR3 is TGTGCCAGTAGTATTAGGCGGGATACGCAGTATTTT. Translating gives CASSIRRDTQYF.

This rearrangement joins TRBV30 to TRBJ1-1; D perhaps matches TRBD1 (5 bases). The germline V gene has CDR1 GTSNPN and CDR2 SVGIG (reference sequence). V shed 0 bases and J shed 3 bases, with 8 bases lying between them. The CDR3 consists of 13 residues. CDR3: CAWSVLQDTEAFF. DNA for the CDR3: TGTGCCTGGAGTGTACTACAGGACACTGAAGCTTTCTTT.

The CDR3 sequence: CAWYRNRGRFYGYTF. CDR3 DNA sequence: TGTGCCTGGTATAGGAACAGGGGGCGATTCTATGGCTACACCTTC. This chain connects TRBV30 to TRBJ1-2, with 9 positions matching TRBD1. Germline CDR1 reads GTSNPN; CDR2 reads SVGIG (reference sequence). CDR3 length: 15 amino acids. The trim removed 5 bases at V and 4 bases at J, leaving 11 bases unmatched. The complete variable domain, with remaining parts taken from reference TRBV30 and TRBJ1-2, reads SQTIHQWPATLVQPVGSPLSLECTVEGTSNPNLYWYRQAAGRGLQLLFYSVGIGQISSEVPQNLSASRPQDRQFILSSKKLLLSDSGFYLCAWYRNRGRFYGYTFGSGTRLTVV.